This T cell receptor beta chain was recorded in a study of blood T cell repertoires in COVID-19. Study details: Collection of acute and convalescent COVID-19 samples took place in the United States, Italy and Spain. T cells, B-cell-depleted T cells, or PBMCs provided the cDNA or gDNA that served as material.

Participants came from 24 US areas, aged about 18 to 90 years. Two negative PCRs, clearance, or symptom resolution were required of recovered Cohort 3 donors. Sequenced by immunoSEQ multiplex PCR; TCRdb stores in-frame clones only, minus some. The data hold roughly 180,000 clones, with roughly 87% observed a single time. This TCR came from a woman aged 25 to 39 who had recovered from COVID-19. Sequences were obtained from PBMCs or T cells enriched from blood (not recorded which).

The CDR3 sequence: CAWSVAPGGQPQHF. DNA for the CDR3: TGTGCCTGGAGTGTAGCCCCGGGGGGACAGCCCCAGCATTTT. The genes are TRBV30 and TRBJ1-5; TRBD1 might be the D (5 bases). The germline CDR1 and CDR2 sequences are GTSNPN and SVGIG (reference sequence). This CDR3 region has 14 residues. V was pared by 0 bases and J by 7 bases, with 13 bases between.